The clone carrying this T cell receptor (beta chain) was counted ten times or more. Its antigen remains unidentified. This sample is drawn from a study of regulatory T cells in long-lasting Graves disease. The time point is: newly diagnosed GD, antithyroid drugs for less than 3 months. Following extraction of RNA from PBMCs, that RNA was used to make the TCR library. CDR3-region Arm-PCR and iRepertoire HTBI primers produced the TCR beta libraries. TCRdb redid the calling of the multiplex PCR reads with MiXCR, one entry per CDR3 protein. This sample has a few hundred thousand distinct CDR3 sequences; 16% occur once, and the top ten carry about 27%. General study results and limits: Relative to new patients (approximately 960), persistent patients exhibited greater sharing of public clonotypes (approximately 2,500). Having few samples may have compromised the accuracy. Not thyroid tissue but only peripheral blood was studied.

Germline V CDR1 and CDR2: SGHVS, FQNEAQ. The CDR3 totals 13 residues. The V and J ends lost 5 bases and 5 bases respectively, with 11 bases between them. These data were also filed under a second study, of T cells in Graves' hyperthyroidism and ophthalmopathy.

The receptor was isolated from a man in his forties or fifties with Graves disease. The chain joins TRBV7-8 to TRBJ2-3; tentative D call: TRBD2 (5 bases). The input for sequencing was peripheral blood mononuclear cells (PBMCs), taken at new diagnosis, from a patient treated with antithyroid drugs. CDR3 in amino acids: CASSLPREDTQYF. The CDR3 DNA reads TGTGCCAGCAGCCTCCCCCGGGAAGATACGCAGTATTTT.